The clone carrying this T cell receptor beta chain was seen only a few times. The sample is drawn from a study of blood T cell repertoires in COVID-19. Study overall: Acute and convalescent COVID-19 samples came from the United States, Italy and Spain. In each case, the material was cDNA or gDNA derived from T cells, B-cell-depleted T cells, or PBMCs.

In the original analysis: The assay estimated nucleated cells by amplifying reference gene primers. Sequencing was performed with immunoSEQ multiplex PCR; in TCRdb, only in-frame clones are kept and a portion is missing. V and J calls and clone size come straight from that table; D and trimming were deduced from the DNA. The data show more than 100,000 clones, with 70% to 90% seen just once and less than 2.5% held by the top ten. The CDR3 spans 14 residues. The germline V gene encodes CDR1 MNHEY and CDR2 SMNVEV (reference sequence). J gave up 6 bases and V 6 bases, and 2 bases lay outside the gene matches.

The chain has TRBV27 and TRBJ2-1; 13 nucleotides align to TRBD2. The sample taken for sequencing was peripheral blood. The sequence was obtained from a man aged 70-80 years with active COVID-19. The CDR3 reads CASRRLAGGNEQFF. The CDR3 nucleotides read TGTGCCAGCAGACGACTAGCGGGAGGCAATGAGCAGTTCTTC.